These 17 T cell receptor beta chains share one sample of origin, sequenced in a study of CD8 T cells in ankylosing spondylitis. TCRdb re-called the 5' RACE reads with MiXCR, one entry per CDR3 protein. The sample contains some 300,000 distinct CDR3 sequences, under 25% of which appear only once. Sequenced input: blood, either unsorted or a sorted T cell fraction (not recorded which). These receptors were obtained from a female donor with ankylosing spondylitis or in good health (not recorded which).

The table lists this clonotype with many counts. The gene calls are TRBV29-1 and TRBJ2-1; a possible D gene is TRBD2 (5 bases). V gave up 4 bases and J gave up 4 bases, with 14 bases separating them. Germline CDR1 SQVTM, CDR2 ANQGSEA. The CDR3 runs to 14 residues. CDR3 sequence (DNA): TGCAGCGTTGGGGCCGAGGGAAGGTACAATGAGCAGTTCTTC. Its translation is CSVGAEGRYNEQFF.

In this sample, this clonotype turned up a few times. The gene calls are TRBV7-9 and TRBJ1-4; D call uncertain. With 1 base removed from V and 8 bases from J, the gap between germline ends came to 11 bases. The germline CDR1 and CDR2 sequences are SEHNR and FQNEAQ (reference sequence). This CDR3 spans 14 amino acids. The CDR3 DNA reads TGTGCCAGCAGCTTAGGGCTGGTTTCGGAAAAACTGTTTTTT. It encodes CASSLGLVSEKLFF.

This chain connects TRBV20-1 to TRBJ2-4; D tentatively reads TRBD1 or TRBD2 (5 bases each). Germline V gene lookup returns CDR1 DFQATT and CDR2 SNEGSKA (reference sequence). This CDR3 region has 17 residues. Trimming pared 1 base from V and 0 bases from J, leaving 16 bases between. The CDR3 DNA reads as TGCAGTGCTAGAGCCCCCGGGGCTCCACTAGCCAAAAACATTCAGTACTTC. Protein sequence: CSARAPGAPLAKNIQYF.

This clonotype was counted many times. V is TRBV7-8 and J is TRBJ2-3; 13 bases map to TRBD2. V lost 6 bases to trimming and J lost 4 bases; unmatched junction nucleotides: 4. The length of the CDR3 is 15 residues. Germline CDR1 reads SGHVS; CDR2 reads FQNEAQ. The CDR3 sequence is CASRRTSGSSDTQYF. CDR3 nucleotides: TGTGCCAGCAGGCGGACTAGCGGGAGCTCAGATACGCAGTATTTT.

In its sample, this clonotype was seen a few times. The gene calls are TRBV6-5 and TRBJ1-1, with 7 bases fitting TRBD1. The CDR3 runs 12 residues. CDR1 and CDR2 from the germline V gene are MNHEY and SVGAGI. V was clipped by 6 bases and J by 10 bases; unmatched bases: 8. As DNA, the CDR3 is TGTGCCAGCAGCGGGACAGCCGAAGTAGCTTTCTTT. As protein: CASSGTAEVAFF.

A note on this clonotype: Germline and junction disagree at one end, which may indicate a read error. The chain couples TRBV25-1 to TRBJ1-2; D unclear. The germline gives CDR1 MGHDK, CDR2 SYGVNS. The CDR3 runs 13 residues. CDR3 sequence: CASRRQGSYGYIF. The CDR3 nucleotides are TGTGCCAGCAGACGACAAGGGAGCTATGGCTACATCTTC.

This clonotype was seen a few times. This CDR3 reads CSVEVGRANTGELFF. Written as DNA, the CDR3 is TGCAGCGTTGAAGTCGGACGTGCGAACACCGGGGAGCTGTTTTTT. The chain joins TRBV29-1 to TRBJ2-2; D gene ambiguous. V dropped 1 base and J dropped 0 bases, with 9 bases sitting between them. The germline CDR1 and CDR2 sequences are SQVTM and ANQGSEA. The length of the CDR3 is 15 residues.

The chain couples TRBV20-1 to TRBJ2-1; 9 bases match TRBD2. The CDR3 runs 15 residues. Trimming removed 5 bases from V and 9 bases from J; junction bases left unmatched: 14. Germline CDR1 reads DFQATT; CDR2 reads SNEGSKA (reference sequence). CDR3 nucleotides: TGCAGTGCTCCCCTGGCGGGAGGGCCGTTCGGTGAGCAGTTCTTC. Its translation is CSAPLAGGPFGEQFF.

This clonotype was detected a few times. The chain couples TRBV27 to TRBJ1-1; tentative D call: TRBD1 (6 bases). The CDR3 loop spans 14 amino acids. CDR1 and CDR2 from the germline V gene are MNHEY and SMNVEV (reference sequence). Trimming took 4 bases from V and 2 from J, leaving 11 bases between them. For the CDR3, the DNA is TGTGCCAGCAGTTGGAACAGGGAAAACACTGAAGCTTTCTTT. Protein: CASSWNRENTEAFF.

The J gene is TRBJ2-1, the V gene TRBV7-9, with D unresolved. Trimming pared 4 bases from V and 5 bases from J, leaving 9 bases between. This CDR3 comprises 13 residues. CDR1 SEHNR and CDR2 FQNEAQ come from the germline V gene (reference sequence). The CDR3, as DNA: TGTGCCAGCAGCTACCCCCGGGACAATGAGCAGTTCTTC. Its translation: CASSYPRDNEQFF.

The gene calls are TRBV11-2 and TRBJ1-5, with D uncertain. Germline V CDR1 and CDR2: SGHAT, FQNNGV. This CDR3 has 14 residues. The V end was cut by 1 base, the J end by 3 bases, with 7 bases between. CDR3 sequence (DNA): TGTGCCAGCAGCTTAGCGGCAACCAATCAGCCCCAGCATTTT. This encodes CASSLAATNQPQHF.

A remark on this clonotype: The junction does not match germline at one end; this may be a read error. The gene calls are TRBV7-7 and TRBJ2-1; possible D gene TRBD2, 6 bases. Germline CDR1 is SSHAT and CDR2 is FNYEAQ (reference sequence). CDR3 length: 12 residues. Here the CDR3 reads CASSLNGGDQFF. The DNA for the CDR3 is TGTGCTAGCAGCTTAAACGGCGGGGACCAGTTCTTC. The full variable domain, completed using reference TRBV7-7 and TRBJ2-1, is GAGVSQSPRYKVTKRGQDVTLRCDPISSHATLYWYQQALGQGPEFLTYFNYEAQPDKSGLPSDRFSAERPEGSISTLTIQRTEQRDSAMYRCASSLNGGDQFFGPGTRLTVL.

This clonotype has just a few counts. The V gene is TRBV12-3 or TRBV12-4, the J gene TRBJ1-2; D unclear. The CDR3 has 14 amino acids. Trimming cost V 3 bases and J 2 bases, with 10 bases left between them. CDR3 coding DNA: TGTGCCAGCAGTTTGGGGAACGCCAACTATGGCTACACCTTC. The encoded protein is CASSLGNANYGYTF.

The chain carries TRBV6-1 and TRBJ2-3; D tentatively fits TRBD1 or TRBD2 (5 bases each). Germline lookup yields CDR1 MNHNS and CDR2 SASEGT. The CDR3 length is 12 residues. V lost 8 bases and J lost 3, with 9 bases in between. The CDR3 nucleotides are TGTGCCAGCGGCAGGGAGACAGATACGCAGTATTTT. As protein: CASGRETDTQYF.

In its sample, this clonotype was seen a few times. The gene calls are TRBV27 and TRBJ2-7; 12 bases agree with TRBD2. The length of the CDR3 is 16 residues. Germline CDR1 MNHEY, CDR2 SMNVEV (reference sequence). After removal of 5 bases from V and 6 bases from J, the junction contained 11 bases not matched to a gene. CDR3 residues: CASSQSSGRAWGEQYF. The CDR3 coding sequence is TGTGCCAGCAGTCAGTCTAGCGGGAGGGCCTGGGGCGAGCAGTACTTC.

This clonotype was seen a few times. The rearrangement links TRBV5-6 to TRBJ1-3; D unclear. The CDR3 is 14 residues long. CDR1 SGHDT and CDR2 YYEEEE come from the germline V gene. Trimming removed 4 bases at V and 0 bases at J, with 8 bases between. The DNA of the CDR3 is TGTGCCAGCAGCCCCGTCGGCTCTGGAAACACCATATATTTT. This translates into CASSPVGSGNTIYF.

This clonotype showed up just a few times. The chain employs TRBV14 and TRBJ2-3; weak D call: TRBD2 (6 bases). The ends were cut back, 0 bases at V and 1 base at J, with 20 bases in the middle. The CDR3 consists of 19 residues. The germline V gene has CDR1 SGHDN and CDR2 FVKESK. CDR3 coding DNA: TGTGCCAGCAGCCAAGACGAGGGGAGGCGCAACCCGCGCACAGATACGCAGTATTTT. Translating it yields CASSQDEGRRNPRTDTQYF. The variable domain in full, with the rest retrieved from reference TRBV14 and TRBJ2-3, is EAGVTQFPSHSVIEKGQTVTLRCDPISGHDNLYWYRRVMGKEIKFLLHFVKESKQDESGMPNNRFLAERTGGTYSTLKVQPAELEDSGVYFCASSQDEGRRNPRTDTQYFGPGTRLTVL.